The 10 T cell receptor beta chains listed next were all sequenced from one sample in a study of tumor-infiltrating lymphocytes in primary liver carcinoma. TCR beta cDNA came from about 500 ng total RNA, primed with a constant-region primer. Modified slightly, ARM-PCR produced TCR beta libraries over three nested multiplex PCR rounds. Each of the first two PCR rounds ran around 10 cycles with TRBV1-TRBV30 forward and C-beta reverse primers. TCRdb reprocessed the multiplex PCR reads with MiXCR, giving one entry per CDR3 protein. The table has about 180,000 distinct CDR3 sequences, about 55% seen once; the top ten hold around 74%. Extraction also yielded germline DNA, while blood RNA was obtained from unsorted whole blood. Sequences were obtained from peripheral blood. All receptors derive from a man aged 40-55 years with primary liver carcinoma and hepatitis B virus infection.

Note on this clonotype: This may stem from a read error, because a much larger clone lies one nucleotide away. This sequence joins TRBV6-1 and TRBJ2-3, with D maybe TRBD2 (7 bases). Germline CDR1 reads MNHNS; CDR2 reads SASEGT. The CDR3 extends over 15 amino acids. The CDR3 nucleotides read TGTACCAGCAGTGAGGGGGGGGCTAGCACAGATACGCAGTATTTT. Translating gives CTSSEGGASTDTQYF.

In its sample, this clonotype was seen once. The chain uses TRBV7-8 and TRBJ1-1; D gene uncertain. The germline CDR1 and CDR2 sequences are SGHVS and FQNEAQ. The V and J ends lost 2 bases and 0 bases respectively, with 10 bases between them. The CDR3 runs 15 residues. CDR3 nucleotides: TGTGCCAGCAGCTTAAGATGGGAGCTGAACACTGAAGCTTTCTTT. Translated: CASSLRWELNTEAFF.

The gene calls are TRBV6-1 and TRBJ1-1, with 8 bases fitting TRBD1. V was clipped by 7 bases and J by 2 bases; unmatched bases: 9. CDR3 length equals 15 residues. Germline V CDR1 and CDR2: MNHNS, SASEGT. This CDR3 is CASIQGQGPNTEAFF. The CDR3 nucleotides read TGTGCCAGCATTCAAGGACAGGGACCTAACACTGAAGCTTTCTTT.

This sequence joins TRBV28 and TRBJ2-5; 10 positions match TRBD1. Germline-derived CDR1 and CDR2 are MDHEN and SYDVKM. The CDR3 runs to 17 residues. V shed 3 bases and J 5 bases; nucleotides not matched to a gene: 12. This CDR3 reads CASSFLSRDRGGETQYF. In nucleotides, the CDR3 is TGTGCCAGCAGTTTCCTCTCCAGGGACAGGGGAGGGGAGACCCAGTACTTC.

This clonotype was recorded many times. This sequence joins TRBV11-2 and TRBJ2-3, with D maybe TRBD1 (5 bases). This CDR3 spans 13 amino acids. Germline-derived CDR1 and CDR2 are SGHAT and FQNNGV. The ends were cut back, 3 bases at V and 6 bases at J, with 10 bases in the middle. For the CDR3, the DNA is TGTGCCAGCAGCTTTGGGGCAAGGGATACGCAGTATTTT. Amino acids: CASSFGARDTQYF.

On this clonotype: The junction shows a germline mismatch at one end, possibly a read error. The rearrangement uses TRBV6-5 and TRBJ1-1, with D possibly matching TRBD1 (6 bases). CDR3 size: 15 residues. Germline V gene data show CDR1 as MNHEY and CDR2 as SVGAGI. DNA of the CDR3: TGTGCCAGCAGTTACACAAGGACAGTGAACACTGTAGCTTTCTTT. Encoded protein: CASSYTRTVNTVAFF.

As to this clonotype: One end of the junction does not line up with germline, which may come from a read error. This rearrangement joins TRBV29-1 to TRBJ1-4, with a possible D match to TRBD1 (5 bases). The CDR3 loop spans 13 amino acids. Germline CDR1 is SQVTM and CDR2 is ANQGSEA. CDR3 amino acids: CSDQGPTNDKLFF. The CDR3 DNA is TGCAGCGATCAGGGTCCAACTAATGATAAACTGTTTTTT.

CDR3 loop: CASVGSYEQYF. DNA of the CDR3: TGTGCCAGCGTGGGGTCCTACGAGCAGTACTTC. The chain employs TRBV25-1 and TRBJ2-7; D not resolved. CDR1 is MGHDK and CDR2 is SYGVNS in the germline V gene. The CDR3 has 11 residues. Trimming stripped 8 bases from V and 1 base from J, with 6 bases between.

In regard to this clonotype: A much larger clone sits a single nucleotide away, making a read error possible. The V gene is TRBV29-1, the J gene TRBJ2-7; 8 bases fit TRBD1. CDR3 length: 11 residues. CDR1 SQVTM and CDR2 ANQGSEA come from the germline V gene. Here the CDR3 DNA reads TGCAGCACGACAGGGGACCACGAGCACTACTTC. The encoded protein is CSTTGDHEHYF.

This clonotype was found many times. CDR3 nucleotides: TGTGCCAGCAGCTTTGGTAGATCCGCCTACGAGCAGTACTTC. Amino acid sequence: CASSFGRSAYEQYF. The rearrangement uses TRBV11-2 and TRBJ2-7; D uncertain. V lost 3 bases and J lost 2, with 11 bases in between. Looked up from germline, CDR1 is SGHAT and CDR2 is FQNNGV. CDR3 length: 14 residues.